The 10 T cell receptor beta chains below all came from one sample that was sequenced in a study of cytomegalovirus exposure and HLA in healthy donors. The PCR contained 60 Vbeta and 13 Jbeta primers. Sequencing used immunoSEQ multiplex PCR; TCRdb keeps in-frame clones, though not all of them. The data contain 150,000 or so clones, more than 75% of them singletons. What was sequenced was PBMCs. These receptors came from a middle-aged woman in good health and CMV-seropositive.

This rearrangement joins TRBV2 to TRBJ2-1; 8 bases map to TRBD1. The CDR3 totals 16 residues. The germline V gene encodes CDR1 SNHLY and CDR2 FYNNEI. V lost 5 bases and J lost 4; bases outside the gene matches: 10. This CDR3 reads CASSSDRVSPYNEQFF. As DNA, the CDR3 is TGTGCCAGCAGTTCGGACAGGGTATCGCCATACAATGAGCAGTTCTTC.

This clone was found a few times. CDR3 nucleotide sequence: TGCGCCAGCAGCTTGTCCCCAGGACAGAGGAACACTGAAGCTTTCTTT. Amino acid sequence: CASSLSPGQRNTEAFF. The rearrangement joins TRBV5-1 to TRBJ1-1, with D perhaps TRBD1 (6 bases). V lost 1 base and J 1 base, leaving 14 bases between the germline ends. This CDR3 has 16 residues. Germline V gives CDR1 SGHRS, CDR2 YFSETQ.

The chain has TRBV4-1 and TRBJ2-3, with TRBD2 matching over 8 bases. The CDR3 extends over 18 amino acids. The V segment lost 4 bases and the J segment 0 bases; nucleotides outside the gene matches: 12. Germline V lookup: CDR1 MGHRA, CDR2 YSYEKL. The CDR3 reads CASSLQVPSGSSTDTQYF. The CDR3 DNA reads as TGCGCCAGCAGCCTACAAGTTCCTAGCGGGTCTAGCACAGATACGCAGTATTTT.

This clone has only a few counts. The chain is built from TRBV11-2 and TRBJ2-7, with 7 bases identical to TRBD1. Trimming cost V 1 base and J 1 base; bases outside gene matches: 7. Germline V gene sequence: CDR1 SGHAT, CDR2 FQNNGV. The CDR3 is made up of 16 amino acids. This CDR3 reads CASSLGTDRVSYEQYF. The CDR3 nucleotides read TGTGCCAGCAGCTTAGGAACTGACAGGGTTTCCTACGAGCAGTACTTC.

This clone was seen only once. V usage is TRBV10-2 and J usage is TRBJ1-1; perhaps TRBD1 as D (6 bases). Between the trimmed V and J ends, which lost 2 bases and 5 bases, there was a span of 12 bases. The germline CDR1 and CDR2 sequences are WSHSY and SAAADI. This CDR3 has 14 residues. The CDR3: CASSERGGGTEAFF. CDR3 nucleotide sequence: TGCGCCAGCAGTGAGAGGGGGGGAGGGACTGAAGCTTTCTTT.

This chain links TRBV11-2 with TRBJ1-5, with D hard to call. Germline loops: CDR1 SGHAT, CDR2 FQNNGV. The CDR3 is made up of 12 amino acids. Trimming pared 8 bases from V and 2 bases from J, leaving 7 bases between. The CDR3 DNA follows: TGTGCCAGCTCCGGGGGCAATCAGCCCCAGCATTTT. Translated, it gives CASSGGNQPQHF.

The V and J genes are TRBV9 and TRBJ2-3; the match to TRBD1 covers 8 bases. CDR3 length: 18 residues. The V and J ends lost 0 bases and 1 base, in that order; junction bases with no gene match: 10. Germline V lookup: CDR1 SGDLS, CDR2 YYNGEE. CDR3 coding DNA: TGTGCCAGCAGCGTAGTGCCAGGGGGCGCAGGAGGCACAGATACGCAGTATTTT. This encodes CASSVVPGGAGGTDTQYF.

The chain joins TRBV5-4 to TRBJ2-1, with D perhaps matching TRBD1 (6 bases). CDR3 size: 16 residues. Germline CDR1 reads SGHNT; CDR2 reads YYREEE (reference sequence). V lost 3 bases to trimming and J lost 3 bases, with 16 bases between them. In DNA, the CDR3 is TGTGCCAGCAGCTCCCCGGCCCGGACAGTCTACAATGAGCAGTTCTTC. This sequence encodes CASSSPARTVYNEQFF.

The rearrangement links TRBV7-9 to TRBJ2-1, with TRBD1 as a possible D gene (6 bases). This CDR3 has 13 amino acids. The V and J ends lost 4 bases and 6 bases respectively, with 10 bases between them. Germline V CDR1 and CDR2: SEHNR, FQNEAQ (reference sequence). CDR3: CASSYRESNEQFF. CDR3 nucleotide sequence: TGTGCCAGCAGCTACAGGGAAAGCAATGAGCAGTTCTTC.

V gene TRBV2 combines with J gene TRBJ1-1, with D possibly matching TRBD1 (6 bases). With 8 bases removed from V and 1 base from J, the gap between germline ends came to 29 bases. The germline V gene encodes CDR1 SNHLY and CDR2 FYNNEI. The CDR3 is 19 amino acids. DNA of the CDR3: TGTGCCAGCGAAGGGAACTTCCGGGACACCAGTACGTGGAACACTGAAGCTTTCTTT. This translates into CASEGNFRDTSTWNTEAFF. Variable domain in full (rest from reference TRBV2 and TRBJ1-1): EPEVTQTPSHQVTQMGQEVILRCVPISNHLYFYWYRQILGQKVEFLVSFYNNEISEKSEIFDDQFSVERPDGSNFTLKIRSTKLEDSAMYFCASEGNFRDTSTWNTEAFFGQGTRLTVV.